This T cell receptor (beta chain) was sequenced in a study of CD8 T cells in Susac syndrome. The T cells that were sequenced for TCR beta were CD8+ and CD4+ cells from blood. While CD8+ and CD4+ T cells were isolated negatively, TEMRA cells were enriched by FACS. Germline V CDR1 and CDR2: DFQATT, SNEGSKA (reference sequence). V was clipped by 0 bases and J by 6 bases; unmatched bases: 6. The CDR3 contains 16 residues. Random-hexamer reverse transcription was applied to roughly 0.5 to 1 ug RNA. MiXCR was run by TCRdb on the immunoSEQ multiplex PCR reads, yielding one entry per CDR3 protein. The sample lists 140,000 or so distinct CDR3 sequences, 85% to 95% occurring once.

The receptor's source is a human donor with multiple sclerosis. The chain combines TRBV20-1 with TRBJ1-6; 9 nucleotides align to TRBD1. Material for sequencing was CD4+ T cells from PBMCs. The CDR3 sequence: CSARDNPGQGNSPLHF. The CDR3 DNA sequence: TGCAGTGCTAGAGATAATCCGGGACAGGGTAATTCACCCCTCCACTTT.